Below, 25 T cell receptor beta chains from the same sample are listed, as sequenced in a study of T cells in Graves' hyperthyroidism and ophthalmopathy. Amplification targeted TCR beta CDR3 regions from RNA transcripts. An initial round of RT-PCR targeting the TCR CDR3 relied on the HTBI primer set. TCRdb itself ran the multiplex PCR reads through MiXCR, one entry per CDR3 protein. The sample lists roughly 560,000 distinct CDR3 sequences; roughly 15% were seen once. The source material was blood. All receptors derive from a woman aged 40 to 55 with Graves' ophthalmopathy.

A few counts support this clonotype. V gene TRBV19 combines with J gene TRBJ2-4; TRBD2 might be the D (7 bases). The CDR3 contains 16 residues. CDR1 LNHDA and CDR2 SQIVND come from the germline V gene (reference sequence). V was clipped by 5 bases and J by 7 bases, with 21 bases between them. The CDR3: CASSPQTGRGMNIQYF. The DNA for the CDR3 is TGTGCCAGTAGTCCGCAAACAGGGAGGGGGATGAACATTCAGTACTTC.

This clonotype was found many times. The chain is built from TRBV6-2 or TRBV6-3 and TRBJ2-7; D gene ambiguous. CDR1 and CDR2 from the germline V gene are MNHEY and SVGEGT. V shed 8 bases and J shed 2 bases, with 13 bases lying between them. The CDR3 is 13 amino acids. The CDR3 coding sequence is TGTGCCAGCTTCGGGCAGCCAGCCTACGAGCAGTACTTC. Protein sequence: CASFGQPAYEQYF.

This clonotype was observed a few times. The CDR3 spells CASSSPASGMFGELFF. The CDR3 nucleotides read TGTGCCAGCAGCTCGCCGGCTAGCGGGATGTTCGGGGAGCTGTTTTTT. The chain combines TRBV5-4 with TRBJ2-2, with 9 nucleotides matching TRBD2. The CDR3 has 16 amino acids. V lost 3 bases and J lost 7; bases outside the gene matches: 10. The germline V gene has CDR1 SGHNT and CDR2 YYREEE (reference sequence). Based on the CDR3 plus reference TRBV5-4 and TRBJ2-2, the full variable domain is ETGVTQSPTHLIKTRGQQVTLRCSSQSGHNTVSWYQQALGQGPQFIFQYYREEENGRGNFPPRFSGLQFPNYSSELNVNALELDDSALYLCASSSPASGMFGELFFGEGSRLTVL.

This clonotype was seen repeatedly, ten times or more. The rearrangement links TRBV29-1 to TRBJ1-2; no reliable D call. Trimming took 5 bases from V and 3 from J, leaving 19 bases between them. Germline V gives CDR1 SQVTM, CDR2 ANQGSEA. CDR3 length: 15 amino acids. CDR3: CSVKRVDEDYYGYTF. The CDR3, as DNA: TGCAGCGTTAAAAGGGTAGACGAGGATTACTATGGCTACACCTTC.

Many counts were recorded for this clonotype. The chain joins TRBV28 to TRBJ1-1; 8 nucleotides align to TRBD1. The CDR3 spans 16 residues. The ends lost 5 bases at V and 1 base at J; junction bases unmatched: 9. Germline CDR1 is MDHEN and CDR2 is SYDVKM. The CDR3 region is CASSIFGQGENTEAFF. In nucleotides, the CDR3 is TGTGCCAGCAGTATCTTTGGACAGGGAGAGAACACTGAAGCTTTCTTT.

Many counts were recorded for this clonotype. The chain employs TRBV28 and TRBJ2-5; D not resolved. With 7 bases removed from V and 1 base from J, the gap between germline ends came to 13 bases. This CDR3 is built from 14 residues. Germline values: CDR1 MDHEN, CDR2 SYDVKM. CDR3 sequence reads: CASTPRHLQETQYF. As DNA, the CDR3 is TGTGCCAGCACCCCTCGTCACCTCCAAGAGACCCAGTACTTC.

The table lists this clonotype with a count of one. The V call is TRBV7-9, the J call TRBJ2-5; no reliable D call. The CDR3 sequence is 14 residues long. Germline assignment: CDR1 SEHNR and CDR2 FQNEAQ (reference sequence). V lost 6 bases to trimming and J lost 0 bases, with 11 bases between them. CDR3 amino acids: CASSRNAYQETQYF. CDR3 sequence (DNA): TGTGCCAGCAGTCGGAACGCGTACCAAGAGACCCAGTACTTC.

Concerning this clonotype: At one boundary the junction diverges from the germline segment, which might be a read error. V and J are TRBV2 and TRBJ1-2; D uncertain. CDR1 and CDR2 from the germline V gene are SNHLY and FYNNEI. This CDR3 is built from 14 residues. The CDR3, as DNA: TGTGTCAGCGTGAGCCGGGGATCCAACTATGGCTACACCTTC. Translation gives CVSVSRGSNYGYTF.

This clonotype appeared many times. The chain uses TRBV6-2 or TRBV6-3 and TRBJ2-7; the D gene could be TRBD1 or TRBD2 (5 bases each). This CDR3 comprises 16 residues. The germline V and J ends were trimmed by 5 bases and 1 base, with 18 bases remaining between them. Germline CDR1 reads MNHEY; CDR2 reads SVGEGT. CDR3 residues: CASSPIGTDISYEQYF. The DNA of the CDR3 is TGTGCCAGCAGTCCAATTGGGACGGATATTTCCTACGAGCAGTACTTC.

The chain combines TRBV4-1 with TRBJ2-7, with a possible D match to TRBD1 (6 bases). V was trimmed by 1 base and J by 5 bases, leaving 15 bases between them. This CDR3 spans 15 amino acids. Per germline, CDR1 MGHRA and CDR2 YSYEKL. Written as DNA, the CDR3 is TGCGCCAGCAGCCAAGGGGCAGGGGTGAGCCACGAGCAGTACTTC. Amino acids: CASSQGAGVSHEQYF.

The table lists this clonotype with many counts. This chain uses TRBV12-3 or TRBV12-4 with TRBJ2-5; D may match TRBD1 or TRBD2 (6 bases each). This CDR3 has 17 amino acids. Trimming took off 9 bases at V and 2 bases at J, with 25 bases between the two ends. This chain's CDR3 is CARAVWAEGGGQETQYF. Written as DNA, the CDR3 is TGTGCCAGAGCAGTTTGGGCCGAGGGGGGAGGACAAGAGACCCAGTACTTC.

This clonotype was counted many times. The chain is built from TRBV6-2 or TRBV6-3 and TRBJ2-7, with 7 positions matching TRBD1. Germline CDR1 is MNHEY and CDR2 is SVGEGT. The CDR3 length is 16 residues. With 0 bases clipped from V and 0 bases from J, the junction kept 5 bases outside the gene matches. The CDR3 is CASSYSLRGSSYEQYF. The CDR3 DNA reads TGTGCCAGCAGTTACTCGCTCAGGGGGAGCTCCTACGAGCAGTACTTC.

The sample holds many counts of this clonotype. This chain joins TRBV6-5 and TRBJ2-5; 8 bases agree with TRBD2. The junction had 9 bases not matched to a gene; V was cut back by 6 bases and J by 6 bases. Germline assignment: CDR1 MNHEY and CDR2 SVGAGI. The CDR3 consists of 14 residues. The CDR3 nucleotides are TGTGCCAGCAGCCTCGGGGGGGGGGGGAAGACCCAGTACTTC. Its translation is CASSLGGGGKTQYF.

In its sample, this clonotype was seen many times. The CDR3 here is CASSYGQPMEQYF. In DNA form, the CDR3 reads TGTGCCAGCAGTTACGGCCAGCCTATGGAGCAGTACTTC. The chain recombines TRBV6-5 with TRBJ2-7; D unresolved. V lost 2 bases to trimming and J lost 7 bases, with 12 bases between them. The CDR3 totals 13 residues. Germline CDR1 MNHEY, CDR2 SVGAGI.

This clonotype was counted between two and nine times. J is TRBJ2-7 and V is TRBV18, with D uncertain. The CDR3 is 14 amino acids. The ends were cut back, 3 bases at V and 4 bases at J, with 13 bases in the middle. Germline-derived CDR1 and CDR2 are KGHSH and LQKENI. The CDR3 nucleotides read TGTGCCAGCTCACCCATGGTGTCTTGGTACGAGCAGTACTTC. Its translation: CASSPMVSWYEQYF.

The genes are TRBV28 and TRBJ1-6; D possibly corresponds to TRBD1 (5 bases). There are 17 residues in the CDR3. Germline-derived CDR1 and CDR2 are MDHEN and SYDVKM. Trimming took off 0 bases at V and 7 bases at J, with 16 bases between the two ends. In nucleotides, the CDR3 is TGTGCCAGCAGTTTATGGAACGGGGGAAAGGGGAATTCACCCCTCCACTTT. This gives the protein CASSLWNGGKGNSPLHF.

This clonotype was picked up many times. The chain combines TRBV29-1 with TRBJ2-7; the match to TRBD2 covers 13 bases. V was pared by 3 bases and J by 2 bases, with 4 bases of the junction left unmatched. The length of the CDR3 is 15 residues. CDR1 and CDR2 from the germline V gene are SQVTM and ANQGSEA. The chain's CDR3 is CSVDSGTSGTYEQYF. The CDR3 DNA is TGCAGCGTTGATTCCGGGACTAGCGGGACCTACGAGCAGTACTTC.

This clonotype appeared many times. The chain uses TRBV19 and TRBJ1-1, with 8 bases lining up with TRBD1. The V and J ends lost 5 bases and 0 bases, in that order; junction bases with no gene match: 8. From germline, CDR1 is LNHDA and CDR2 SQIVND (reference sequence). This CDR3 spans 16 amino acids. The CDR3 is CASSLSAGGLNTEAFF. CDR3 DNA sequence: TGTGCCAGTAGTTTATCCGCAGGGGGCTTGAACACTGAAGCTTTCTTT. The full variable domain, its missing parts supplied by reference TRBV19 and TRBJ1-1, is DGGITQSPKYLFRKEGQNVTLSCEQNLNHDAMYWYRQDPGQGLRLIYYSQIVNDFQKGDIAEGYSVSREKKESFPLTVTSAQKNPTAFYLCASSLSAGGLNTEAFFGQGTRLTVV.

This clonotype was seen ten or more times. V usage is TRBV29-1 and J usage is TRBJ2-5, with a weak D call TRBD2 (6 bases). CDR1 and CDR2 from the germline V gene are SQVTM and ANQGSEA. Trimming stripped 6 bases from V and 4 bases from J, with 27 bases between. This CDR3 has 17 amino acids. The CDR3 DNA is TGCAGCGTGCACTTTCGTGGGGGAATCCAGGAGGGAGAGACCCAGTACTTC. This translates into CSVHFRGGIQEGETQYF.

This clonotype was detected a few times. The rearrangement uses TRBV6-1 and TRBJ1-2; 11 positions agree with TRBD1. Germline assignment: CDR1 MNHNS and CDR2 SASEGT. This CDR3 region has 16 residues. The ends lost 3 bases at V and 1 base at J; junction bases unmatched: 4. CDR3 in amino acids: CASSEDRGRLNYGYTF. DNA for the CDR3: TGTGCCAGCAGTGAGGACAGGGGGCGACTTAACTATGGCTACACCTTC.

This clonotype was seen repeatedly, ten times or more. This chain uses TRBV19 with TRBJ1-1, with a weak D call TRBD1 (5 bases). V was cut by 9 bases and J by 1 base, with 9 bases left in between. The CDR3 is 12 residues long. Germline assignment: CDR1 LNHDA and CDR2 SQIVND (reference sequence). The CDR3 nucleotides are TGTGCCAGCCAGGGAGGGAACACTGAAGCTTTCTTT. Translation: CASQGGNTEAFF.

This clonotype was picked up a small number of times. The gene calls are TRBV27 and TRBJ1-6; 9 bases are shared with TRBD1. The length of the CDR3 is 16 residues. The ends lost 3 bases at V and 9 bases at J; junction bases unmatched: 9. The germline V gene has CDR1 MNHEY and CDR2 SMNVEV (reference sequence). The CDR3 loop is CASSFGTGSYGSPLHF. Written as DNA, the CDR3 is TGTGCCAGCAGTTTCGGGACAGGGAGTTACGGTTCACCCCTCCACTTT.

The DNA for the CDR3 is TGTGCCAGCAGCAGCGGGACTAGTCACCAAGAGACCCAGTACTTC. This gives the protein CASSSGTSHQETQYF. The chain recombines TRBV7-2 with TRBJ2-5; 8 nucleotides line up with TRBD2. The CDR3 consists of 15 residues. The germline gives CDR1 SGHTA, CDR2 FQGNSA. Unmatched junction bases numbered 5, after V lost 5 bases and J lost 0 bases.

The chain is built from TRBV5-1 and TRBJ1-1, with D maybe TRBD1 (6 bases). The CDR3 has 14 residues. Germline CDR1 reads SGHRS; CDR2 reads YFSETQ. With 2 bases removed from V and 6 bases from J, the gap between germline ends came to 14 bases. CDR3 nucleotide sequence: TGCGCCAGCAGCTTTATAGGGGGATCCGCTGAAGCTTTCTTT. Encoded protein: CASSFIGGSAEAFF. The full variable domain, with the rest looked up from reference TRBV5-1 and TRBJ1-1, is KAGVTQTPRYLIKTRGQQVTLSCSPISGHRSVSWYQQTPGQGLQFLFEYFSETQRNKGNFPGRFSGRQFSNSRSEMNVSTLELGDSALYLCASSFIGGSAEAFFGQGTRLTVV.

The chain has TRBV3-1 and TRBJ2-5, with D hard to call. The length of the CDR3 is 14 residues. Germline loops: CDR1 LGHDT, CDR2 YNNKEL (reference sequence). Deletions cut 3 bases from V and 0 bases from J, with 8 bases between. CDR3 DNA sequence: TGTGCCAGCAGCCACGTTCCGTACCAAGAGACCCAGTACTTC. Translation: CASSHVPYQETQYF.